The 5 T cell receptor beta chains below all came from one sample that was sequenced in a study of T cell responses to AZD1222 COVID-19 vaccine. Sequenced by immunoSEQ multiplex PCR; TCRdb stores in-frame clones only, minus some. Of around 81,000 clones listed, approximately 89% were seen once; the top ten hold approximately 8%. Here the sequenced sample was peripheral blood, taken 28 days after the second AZD1222 dose. The receptors here all came from an adult who received the AZD1222 COVID-19 vaccine.

The chain has TRBV13 and TRBJ2-1; 9 nucleotides align to TRBD2. V was pared by 2 bases and J by 7 bases, with 9 bases of the junction left unmatched. CDR1 PRHDT and CDR2 FYEKMQ come from the germline V gene (reference sequence). This CDR3 is built from 16 residues. The CDR3 spells CASSLSVAGAFNEQFF. CDR3 sequence (DNA): TGTGCCAGCAGCTTATCGGTAGCGGGAGCTTTTAATGAGCAGTTCTTC. Complete variable domain (other parts from reference TRBV13 and TRBJ2-1): AAGVIQSPRHLIKEKRETATLKCYPIPRHDTVYWYQQGPGQDPQFLISFYEKMQSDKGSIPDRFSAQQFSDYHSELNMSSLELGDSALYFCASSLSVAGAFNEQFFGPGTRLTVL.

The count of this clone is one. This chain uses TRBV19 with TRBJ2-7; no clear D. This CDR3 has 13 amino acids. Per germline, CDR1 LNHDA and CDR2 SQIVND (reference sequence). V dropped 6 bases and J dropped 5 bases, with 14 bases sitting between them. CDR3 loop: CASRLQGSDEQYF. CDR3 DNA: TGTGCCAGTAGGTTACAAGGTTCCGACGAGCAGTACTTC.

The gene calls are TRBV4-2 and TRBJ2-6; D tentatively reads TRBD1 or TRBD2 (6 bases each). Germline V gene sequence: CDR1 LGHNA, CDR2 YNFKEQ. The length of the CDR3 is 16 residues. V gave up 3 bases and J gave up 4 bases, with 13 bases separating them. CDR3 sequence reads: CASSHKGGIGANVLTF. As DNA, the CDR3 is TGTGCCAGCAGCCATAAGGGGGGAATAGGGGCCAACGTCCTGACTTTC.

V usage is TRBV7-9 and J usage is TRBJ2-3; possible D gene TRBD2, 5 bases. The CDR3 covers 12 residues. The V end was cut by 6 bases, the J end by 4 bases, with 8 bases between. Germline CDR1 reads SEHNR; CDR2 reads FQNEAQ (reference sequence). CDR3 bases: TGTGCCAGCAGTCGGAGGTCAGATACGCAGTATTTT. It codes for CASSRRSDTQYF.

The chain employs TRBV9 and TRBJ1-2; D ambiguous. The CDR3 has 14 amino acids. Germline assignment: CDR1 SGDLS and CDR2 YYNGEE. The ends were cut back, 4 bases at V and 0 bases at J, with 10 bases in the middle. CDR3 residues: CASSPSPANYGYTF. The CDR3 nucleotides read TGTGCCAGCAGCCCTTCTCCGGCTAACTATGGCTACACCTTC. Full variable domain (missing parts from reference TRBV9 and TRBJ1-2): DSGVTQTPKHLITATGQRVTLRCSPRSGDLSVYWYQQSLDQGLQFLIQYYNGEERAKGNILERFSAQQFPDLHSELNLSSLELGDSALYFCASSPSPANYGYTFGSGTRLTVV.